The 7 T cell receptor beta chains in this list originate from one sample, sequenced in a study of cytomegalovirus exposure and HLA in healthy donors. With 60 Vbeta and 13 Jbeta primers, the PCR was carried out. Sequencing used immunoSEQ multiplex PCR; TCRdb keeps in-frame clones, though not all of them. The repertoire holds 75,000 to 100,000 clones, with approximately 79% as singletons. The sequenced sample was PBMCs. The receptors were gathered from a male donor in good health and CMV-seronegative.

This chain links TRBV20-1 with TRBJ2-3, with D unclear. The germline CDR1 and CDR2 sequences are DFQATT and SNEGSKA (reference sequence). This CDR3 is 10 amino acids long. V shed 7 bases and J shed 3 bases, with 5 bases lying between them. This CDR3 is CSGATDTQYF. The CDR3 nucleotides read TGCAGTGGGGCTACAGATACGCAGTATTTT.

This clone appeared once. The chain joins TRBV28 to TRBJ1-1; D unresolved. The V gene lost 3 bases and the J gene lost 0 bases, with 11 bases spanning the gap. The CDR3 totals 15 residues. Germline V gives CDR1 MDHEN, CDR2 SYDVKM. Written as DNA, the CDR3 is TGTGCCAGCAGTTTCTCCCATACAGTGAACACTGAAGCTTTCTTT. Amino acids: CASSFSHTVNTEAFF.

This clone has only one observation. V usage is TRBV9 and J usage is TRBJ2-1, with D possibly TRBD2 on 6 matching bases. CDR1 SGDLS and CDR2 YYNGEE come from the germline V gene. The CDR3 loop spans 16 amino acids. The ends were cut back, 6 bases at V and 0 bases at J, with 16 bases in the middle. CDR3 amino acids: CASTPRTGVSYNEQFF. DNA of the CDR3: TGTGCCAGCACCCCTAGGACGGGGGTCTCCTACAATGAGCAGTTCTTC.

The CDR3 DNA sequence: TGTGCCAGCAGCTTATTGAGGGGGCGGATCACTGAAGCTTTCTTT. The encoded protein is CASSLLRGRITEAFF. The rearrangement uses TRBV7-2 and TRBJ1-1; 7 positions agree with TRBD1. This CDR3 has 15 amino acids. The J segment lost 4 bases and the V segment lost 2 bases, leaving 7 bases of the junction unmatched. Germline V gene data show CDR1 as SGHTA and CDR2 as FQGNSA.

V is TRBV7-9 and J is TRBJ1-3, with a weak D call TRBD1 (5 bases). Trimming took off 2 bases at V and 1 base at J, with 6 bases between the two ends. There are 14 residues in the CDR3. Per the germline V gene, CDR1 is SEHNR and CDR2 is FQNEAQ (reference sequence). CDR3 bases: TGTGCCAGCAGCTTATCAGGGTCTGGAAACACCATATATTTT. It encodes CASSLSGSGNTIYF.

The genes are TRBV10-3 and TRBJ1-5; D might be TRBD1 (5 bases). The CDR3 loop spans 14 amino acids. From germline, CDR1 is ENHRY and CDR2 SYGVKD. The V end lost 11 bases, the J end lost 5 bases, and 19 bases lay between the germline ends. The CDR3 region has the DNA TGTGCCCTAAGGGTGGGGCAGACCGATCAGCCCCAGCATTTT. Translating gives CALRVGQTDQPQHF.

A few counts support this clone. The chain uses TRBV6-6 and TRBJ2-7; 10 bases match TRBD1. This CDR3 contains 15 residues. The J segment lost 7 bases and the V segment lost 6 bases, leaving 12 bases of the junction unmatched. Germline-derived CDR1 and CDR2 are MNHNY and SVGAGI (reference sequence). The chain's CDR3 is CASRNSPGTGEEQYF. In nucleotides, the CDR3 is TGTGCCAGCAGGAACTCACCGGGGACAGGGGAGGAGCAGTACTTC.